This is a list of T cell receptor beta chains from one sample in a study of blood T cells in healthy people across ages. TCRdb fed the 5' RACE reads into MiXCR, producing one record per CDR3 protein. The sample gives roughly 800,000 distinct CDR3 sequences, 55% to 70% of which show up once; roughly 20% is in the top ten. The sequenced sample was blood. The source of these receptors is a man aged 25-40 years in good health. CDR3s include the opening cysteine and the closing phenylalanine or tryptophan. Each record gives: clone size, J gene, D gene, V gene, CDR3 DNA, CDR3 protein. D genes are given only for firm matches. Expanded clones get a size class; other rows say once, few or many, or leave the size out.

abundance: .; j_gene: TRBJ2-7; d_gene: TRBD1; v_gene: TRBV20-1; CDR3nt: TGCAGTGCTTTGGGGAAGACAGGGGGCTTCGAGCAGTACTTC; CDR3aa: CSALGKTGGFEQYF
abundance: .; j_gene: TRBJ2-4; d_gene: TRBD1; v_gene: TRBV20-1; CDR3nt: TGCAGTGCCCACAGGGGGCTAACCAAAAACATTCAGTACTTC; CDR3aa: CSAHRGLTKNIQYF
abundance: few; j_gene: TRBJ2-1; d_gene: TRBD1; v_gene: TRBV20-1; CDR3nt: TGCAGTGCTTACGATTTAACGACAGGGAGGCAGTTCTTC; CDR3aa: CSAYDLTTGRQFF
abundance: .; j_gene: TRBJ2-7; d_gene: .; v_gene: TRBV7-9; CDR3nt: TGTGCCAGCAGCTCCTGGTGGCGGGATTCCGACGAGCAGTACTTC; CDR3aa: CASSSWWRDSDEQYF
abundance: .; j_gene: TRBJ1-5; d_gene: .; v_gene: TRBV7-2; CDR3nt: TGTGCCAGCAGCTTGGGTGCCCGGCAGCCCCAGCATTTT; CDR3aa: CASSLGARQPQHF
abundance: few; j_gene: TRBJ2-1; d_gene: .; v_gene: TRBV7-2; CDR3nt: TGTGCCAGCAGCCTCTTGAGAGGGGGCAATGAGCAGTTCTTC; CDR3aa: CASSLLRGGNEQFF
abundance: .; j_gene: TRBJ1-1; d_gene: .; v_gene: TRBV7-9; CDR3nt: TGTGCCAGCACCCCTGACAGGTATGAAGCTTTCTTT; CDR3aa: CASTPDRYEAFF
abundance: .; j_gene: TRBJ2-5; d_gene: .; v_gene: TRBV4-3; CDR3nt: TGCGCCAGCAGCCAAGATCAGGGGGAGGTGGAGACCCAGTACTTC; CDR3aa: CASSQDQGEVETQYF
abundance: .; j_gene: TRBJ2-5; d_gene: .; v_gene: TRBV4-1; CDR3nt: TGCGCCAGCAGCCAACCTGTTCCGGCGATACAAGAGACCCAGTACTTC; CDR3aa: CASSQPVPAIQETQYF
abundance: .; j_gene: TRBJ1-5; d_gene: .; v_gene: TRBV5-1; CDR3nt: TGCGCCAGCAGCTTGGTAGGGAGGCAGCCCCAGCATTTT; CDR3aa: CASSLVGRQPQHF
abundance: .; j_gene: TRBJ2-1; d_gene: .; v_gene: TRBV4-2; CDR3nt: TGTGCCAGCAGGCAGGGTGTGGCGAATGAGCAGTTCTTC; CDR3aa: CASRQGVANEQFF
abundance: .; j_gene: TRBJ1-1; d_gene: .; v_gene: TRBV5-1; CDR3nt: TGCGCCAGCAGCTTGTCAGGGGCGAACACTGAAGCTTTCTTT; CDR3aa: CASSLSGANTEAFF
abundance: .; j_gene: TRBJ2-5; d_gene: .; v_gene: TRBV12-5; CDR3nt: TGTGCTAGTGGTTTCTCCTCATTGGAGACCCAGTACTTC; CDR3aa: CASGFSSLETQYF
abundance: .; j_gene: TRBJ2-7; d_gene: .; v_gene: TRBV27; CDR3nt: TGTGAAAATTGCCTAAGGGTAACCTACGAGCAGTACTTC; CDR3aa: CENCLRVTYEQYF
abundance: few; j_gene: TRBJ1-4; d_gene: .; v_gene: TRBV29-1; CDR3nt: TGCAGCTACCGGGGGGGCCATGAAAAACTGTTTTTT; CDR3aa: CSYRGGHEKLFF
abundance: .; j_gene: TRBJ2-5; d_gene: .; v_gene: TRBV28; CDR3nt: TGTGCCAGCAGGACACCCCTAGCCGGGGTGCAAGAGACCCAGTACTTC; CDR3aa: CASRTPLAGVQETQYF
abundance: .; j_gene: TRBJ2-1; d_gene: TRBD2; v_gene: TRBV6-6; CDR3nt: TGTGCCAGCAGTAGCGTGAGCGGGGGGGCTACCTACAATGAGCAGTTCTTC; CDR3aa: CASSSVSGGATYNEQFF
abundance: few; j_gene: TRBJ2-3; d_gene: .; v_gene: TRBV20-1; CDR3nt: TGCAGTGCCCCGTCGGCCCTCACAGATACGCAGTATTTT; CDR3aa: CSAPSALTDTQYF
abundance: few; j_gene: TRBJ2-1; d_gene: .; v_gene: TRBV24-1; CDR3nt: TGTGCCACCAGTGATTTTACAGGGAGGGCCAATGAGCAGTTCTTC; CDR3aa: CATSDFTGRANEQFF
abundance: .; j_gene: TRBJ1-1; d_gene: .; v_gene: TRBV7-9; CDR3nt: TGTGCCAGCAGCTCAGGACAGACCAGGTACACTGAAGCTTTCTTT; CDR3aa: CASSSGQTRYTEAFF
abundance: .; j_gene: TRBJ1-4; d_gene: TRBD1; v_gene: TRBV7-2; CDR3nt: TGTGCCAGCAGCTCGGACAGGACTAATGAAAAACTGTTTTTT; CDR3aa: CASSSDRTNEKLFF
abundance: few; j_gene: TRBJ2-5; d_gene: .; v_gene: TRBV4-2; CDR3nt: TGTGCCAGCAGCCAAGATATTGGAAGGGGCTGGCAAGAGACCCAGTACTTC; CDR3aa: CASSQDIGRGWQETQYF
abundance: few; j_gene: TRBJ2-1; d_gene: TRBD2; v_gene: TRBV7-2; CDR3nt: TGTGCCAGCAGCCAGACTAGCGGCCACTACAATGAGCAGTTCTTC; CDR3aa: CASSQTSGHYNEQFF
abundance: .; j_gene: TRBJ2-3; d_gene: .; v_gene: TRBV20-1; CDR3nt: TGCAGTGCTGGGAGTACCAAAGATACGCAGTATTTT; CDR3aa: CSAGSTKDTQYF
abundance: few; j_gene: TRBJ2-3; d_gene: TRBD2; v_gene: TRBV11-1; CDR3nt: TGTGCCAGCAGGGCAGCGGGGATCTTCACAGATACGCAGTATTTT; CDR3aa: CASRAAGIFTDTQYF
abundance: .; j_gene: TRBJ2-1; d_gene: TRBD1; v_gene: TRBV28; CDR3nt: TGTGCCAGCAGGCCCCAGGGGGAAATTGAGCAGTTCTTC; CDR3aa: CASRPQGEIEQFF
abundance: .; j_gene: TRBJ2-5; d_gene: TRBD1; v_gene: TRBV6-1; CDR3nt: TGTGCCACCGACAGGGATTCATATGAGCAGTACTTC; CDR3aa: CATDRDSYEQYF
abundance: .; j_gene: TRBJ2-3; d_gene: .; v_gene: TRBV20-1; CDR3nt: TGCAGTGCTAGCCCGGCAGGTAGCACAGATACGCAGTATTTT; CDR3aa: CSASPAGSTDTQYF
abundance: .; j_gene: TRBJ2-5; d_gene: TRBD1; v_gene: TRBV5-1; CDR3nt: TGCGCCAGCAGCAAACCTGACAGGGGGTTCAGGGAGACCCAGTACTTC; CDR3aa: CASSKPDRGFRETQYF
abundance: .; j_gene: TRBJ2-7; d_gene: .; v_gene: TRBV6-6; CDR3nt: TGTGCCAGCATAAACGGCGGAGGGGCCTACGAGCAGTACTTC; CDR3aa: CASINGGGAYEQYF
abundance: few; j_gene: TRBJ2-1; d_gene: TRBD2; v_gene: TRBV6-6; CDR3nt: TGTGCCAGCAGTTCACCGGGACTAGCCCTCAATGAGCAGTTCTTC; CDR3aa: CASSSPGLALNEQFF
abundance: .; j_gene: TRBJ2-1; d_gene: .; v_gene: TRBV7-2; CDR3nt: TGTGCCAGCGTCATATCGGGGAACACTGGGAACAATGAGCAGTTCTTC; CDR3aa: CASVISGNTGNNEQFF
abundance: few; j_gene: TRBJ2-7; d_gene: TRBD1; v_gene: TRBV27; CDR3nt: TGTGCCAGCAGTAAACCGGGACAGATCTACGAGCAGTACTTC; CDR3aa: CASSKPGQIYEQYF
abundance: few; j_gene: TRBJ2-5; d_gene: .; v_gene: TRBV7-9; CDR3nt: TGTGCCAGCAGTTCTGCTAGCGTAGAGACCCAGTACTTC; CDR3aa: CASSSASVETQYF
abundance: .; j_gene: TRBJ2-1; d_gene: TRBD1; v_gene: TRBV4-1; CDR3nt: TGCGCCAGCAGACGTGAGAGGGGGCGCGTTGAGCAGTTCTTC; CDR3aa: CASRRERGRVEQFF
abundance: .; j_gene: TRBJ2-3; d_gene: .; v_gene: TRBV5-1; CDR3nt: TGCGCCAGCAGCCCCTCCGGACGGTACACAGATACGCAGTATTTT; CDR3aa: CASSPSGRYTDTQYF
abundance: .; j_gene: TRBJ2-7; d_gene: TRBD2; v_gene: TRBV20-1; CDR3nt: TGCAGTGCGACCACATCTAGCGGGAAGACCTACGAGCAGTACTTC; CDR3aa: CSATTSSGKTYEQYF
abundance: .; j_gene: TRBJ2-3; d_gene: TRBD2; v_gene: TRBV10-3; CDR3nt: TGTGCCATCAAAGGGACTATTTCCGATACGCAGTATTTT; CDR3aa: CAIKGTISDTQYF